The next 31 T cell receptor beta chains were all read from a single sample in a study of T cells in Graves' hyperthyroidism and ophthalmopathy. Amplification targeted TCR beta CDR3 regions from RNA transcripts. Carried out on the TCR CDR3, a first-round RT-PCR used the HTBI primer set. TCRdb re-analysed the multiplex PCR reads in MiXCR, keeping a single row per CDR3 protein. This table holds around 700,000 distinct CDR3 sequences, around 19% found once. Sequencing was done on a sample of blood. The receptors derive from a woman aged 45-59 years with Graves' hyperthyroidism that later progressed to Graves' ophthalmopathy.

The rearrangement uses TRBV12-3 or TRBV12-4 and TRBJ2-3; 10 bases line up with TRBD2. The CDR3 has 14 amino acids. The V and J ends lost 3 bases and 14 bases, in that order; junction bases with no gene match: 11. CDR3 sequence: CASSLGASGGLRYF. The CDR3 DNA reads TGTGCCAGCAGTTTGGGGGCTAGCGGGGGTCTACGGTATTTT.

This clonotype was recorded at least ten times. This chain links TRBV5-6 with TRBJ2-5; D unclear. V was pared by 4 bases and J by 5 bases, with 18 bases between. The germline gives CDR1 SGHDT, CDR2 YYEEEE. The CDR3 consists of 15 residues. The CDR3 nucleotides read TGTGCCAGCAGCATCGGACCCTCACTTGGTGAGACCCAGTACTTC. Encoded protein: CASSIGPSLGETQYF.

This clonotype was counted at least ten times. The V gene is TRBV7-2, the J gene TRBJ1-4; TRBD1 matches 9 bases. The V gene end was trimmed by 5 bases and the J gene end by 8 bases; junction bases not matched to a gene: 9. CDR1 and CDR2 from the germline V gene are SGHTA and FQGNSA. CDR3 length: 15 amino acids. The DNA for the CDR3 is TGTGCCAGCAGCCTTCCGGGACAGGGACGAGAAAAACTGTTTTTT. This encodes CASSLPGQGREKLFF.

This clonotype was seen a handful of times. The gene calls are TRBV27 and TRBJ2-7; TRBD1 agrees at 9 bases. V shed 2 bases, J shed 4 bases, and the junction held 6 bases outside the gene matches. This CDR3 is built from 15 residues. Looked up from germline, CDR1 is MNHEY and CDR2 is SMNVEV (reference sequence). CDR3 bases: TGTGCCAGCAGTTTAGTAGGGACAGGGATTTACGAGCAGTACTTC. Protein product: CASSLVGTGIYEQYF.

This clonotype was counted at least ten times. This chain uses TRBV3-1 with TRBJ1-1; D call uncertain. This CDR3 region has 19 residues. Germline V gene lookup returns CDR1 LGHDT and CDR2 YNNKEL (reference sequence). V shed 0 bases and J shed 0 bases, with 20 bases lying between them. CDR3 DNA sequence: TGTGCCAGCAGCCAAGATCAATCGACGGCAGGCGCGATGAACACTGAAGCTTTCTTT. This sequence encodes CASSQDQSTAGAMNTEAFF.

J is TRBJ1-1 and V is TRBV5-1; D is perhaps TRBD1 (6 bases). Germline loops: CDR1 SGHRS, CDR2 YFSETQ. CDR3 length: 13 amino acids. V shed 5 bases and J shed 3 bases, with 11 bases lying between them. This chain's CDR3 is CASREGGYTEAFF. In DNA, the CDR3 is TGCGCCAGCAGGGAGGGGGGTTACACTGAAGCTTTCTTT.

This chain joins TRBV6-2 or TRBV6-3 and TRBJ2-4; no clear D. Germline V gene data show CDR1 as MNHEY and CDR2 as SVGEGT. This CDR3 comprises 11 residues. The ends were cut back, 8 bases at V and 3 bases at J, with 5 bases in the middle. The CDR3 region is CASEFKNIQYF. CDR3 sequence (DNA): TGTGCCAGCGAATTCAAAAACATTCAGTACTTC.

This clonotype has just one count. As DNA, the CDR3 is TGCAGTGCTGGGACAGGGAGCGTGAGCAATCAGCCCCAGCATTTT. This encodes CSAGTGSVSNQPQHF. The chain recombines TRBV20-1 with TRBJ1-5; TRBD1 matches 9 bases. Germline assignment: CDR1 DFQATT and CDR2 SNEGSKA (reference sequence). The V segment lost 5 bases and the J segment 1 base; nucleotides outside the gene matches: 6. This CDR3 has 15 residues.

CDR3 coding DNA: TGCAGTGCTAGCTTCCCACGGGGCTTCGCAGATTCACCCCTCCACTTT. Amino acid sequence: CSASFPRGFADSPLHF. The V call is TRBV20-1, the J call TRBJ1-6; a possible D gene is TRBD1 (5 bases). Per the germline V gene, CDR1 is DFQATT and CDR2 is SNEGSKA (reference sequence). Trimming removed 3 bases at V and 8 bases at J, with 20 bases between. This CDR3 contains 16 residues.

Many counts were recorded for this clonotype. The genes are TRBV3-1 and TRBJ2-1; possible D gene TRBD1, 6 bases. V lost 1 base and J 7 bases, leaving 11 bases between the germline ends. The CDR3 contains 14 residues. Germline assignment: CDR1 LGHDT and CDR2 YNNKEL (reference sequence). CDR3 loop: CASSQVGQGNEQFF. CDR3 nucleotide sequence: TGTGCCAGCAGCCAAGTGGGGCAGGGGAATGAGCAGTTCTTC.

This clonotype was counted ten times or more. The chain is built from TRBV2 and TRBJ2-5; 7 bases are shared with TRBD2. This CDR3 contains 14 residues. The J segment lost 0 bases and the V segment lost 7 bases, leaving 5 bases of the junction unmatched. Germline CDR1 reads SNHLY; CDR2 reads FYNNEI. The DNA for the CDR3 is TGTGCCAGCATGGTTAGCGGGTACCAAGAGACCCAGTACTTC. Its translation is CASMVSGYQETQYF.

In this sample, this clonotype turned up many times. This chain links TRBV11-2 with TRBJ2-3; 10 bases map to TRBD2. Unmatched junction bases numbered 9, after V lost 3 bases and J lost 3 bases. The CDR3 extends over 17 amino acids. Germline CDR1 SGHAT, CDR2 FQNNGV. CDR3 bases: TGTGCCAGCAGCTTTGCCTCTCGACTAGCGGGTACAGATACGCAGTATTTT. It encodes CASSFASRLAGTDTQYF.

The chain joins TRBV6-1 to TRBJ1-5; D is ambiguous. Germline V gene lookup returns CDR1 MNHNS and CDR2 SASEGT. CDR3 length: 16 residues. V was shortened by 6 bases and J by 4 bases, with 19 bases between the two germline ends. The CDR3 DNA is TGTGCCAGCAGCCGTCGCTCGGACGCCGCTAATCAGCCCCAGCATTTT. It is translated as CASSRRSDAANQPQHF.

Many counts were recorded for this clonotype. The chain recombines TRBV12-3 or TRBV12-4 with TRBJ1-4; 10 bases match TRBD1. V was clipped by 6 bases and J by 8 bases; unmatched bases: 9. The CDR3 consists of 15 residues. The DNA of the CDR3 is TGTGCCAGCAGCCCGACCGGGACAGGGGTCGAAAAACTGTTTTTT. Its protein is CASSPTGTGVEKLFF.

This clonotype came up many times. This sequence joins TRBV11-2 and TRBJ2-3, with 8 bases fitting TRBD2. The germline gives CDR1 SGHAT, CDR2 FQNNGV. V lost 1 base and J lost 5; bases outside the gene matches: 11. The CDR3 has 17 residues. This CDR3 is CASSLVLRGEVRDTQYF. As DNA, the CDR3 is TGTGCCAGCAGCTTAGTTTTGCGGGGGGAAGTAAGAGATACGCAGTATTTT.

V and J are TRBV29-1 and TRBJ2-5, with TRBD2 matching 7 bases. The CDR3 consists of 13 residues. With 1 base clipped from V and 5 bases from J, the junction kept 4 bases outside the gene matches. Germline V CDR1 and CDR2: SQVTM, ANQGSEA. The CDR3 bases are TGCAGCGTTGAAGGGGAGGGGCCGGAGACCCAGTACTTC. It codes for CSVEGEGPETQYF.

This clonotype came up a few times. The J gene is TRBJ1-5, the V gene TRBV6-1; 10 bases fit TRBD1. CDR1 MNHNS and CDR2 SASEGT come from the germline V gene. The CDR3 length is 13 residues. The J segment lost 6 bases and the V segment lost 8 bases, leaving 4 bases of the junction unmatched. The CDR3 is CASGDRGRQPQHF. In nucleotides, the CDR3 is TGTGCCAGCGGAGACAGGGGGCGTCAGCCCCAGCATTTT.

Note on this clonotype: This may stem from a read error, because a much larger clone lies one nucleotide away. V is TRBV12-3 or TRBV12-4 and J is TRBJ1-1; a possible D gene is TRBD1 (5 bases). The CDR3 runs 15 residues. The CDR3 DNA reads as TGTGCCAGCAGCCTGACAGACAGTAGGAACACTGAAGCTCTCTTT. Its protein is CASSLTDSRNTEALF.

This clonotype was seen at least ten times. The chain uses TRBV11-1 and TRBJ1-1; D gene unclear. The CDR3 contains 12 residues. V dropped 2 bases and J dropped 7 bases, with 8 bases sitting between them. Germline V gene sequence: CDR1 SGHAT, CDR2 FQDESV (reference sequence). The CDR3 region is CASSLNRNEAFF. CDR3 coding DNA: TGTGCCAGCAGCTTAAATCGGAATGAAGCTTTCTTT.

This clonotype has a handful of counts. One junction end disagrees with the germline gene, perhaps due to a read error. The chain is built from TRBV13 and TRBJ2-1; TRBD1 matches at 8 bases. The CDR3 is 13 amino acids. CDR1 PRHDT and CDR2 FYEKMQ come from the germline V gene (reference sequence). The CDR3, as DNA: TGTGCCGGCAGCCGTCGGACAGGGCCTGAGCAGTTCTTC. Translation: CAGSRRTGPEQFF. Combining the CDR3 with reference TRBV13 and TRBJ2-1 gives the whole variable domain AAGVIQSPRHLIKEKRETATLKCYPIPRHDTVYWYQQGPGQDPQFLISFYEKMQSDKGSIPDRFSAQQFSDYHSELNMSSLELGDSALYFCAGSRRTGPEQFFGPGTRLTVL.

The CDR3 sequence is CSVFSLQGFSYEQYF. For the CDR3, the DNA is TGCAGCGTTTTCTCCTTACAGGGGTTCTCCTACGAGCAGTACTTC. The V call is TRBV29-1, the J call TRBJ2-7, with 7 bases aligning to TRBD1. This CDR3 has 15 amino acids. From germline, CDR1 is SQVTM and CDR2 ANQGSEA. V shed 5 bases, J shed 0 bases, and the junction held 10 bases outside the gene matches.

Many counts were recorded for this clonotype. The genes are TRBV13 and TRBJ2-3, with 9 bases that match TRBD2. Germline values: CDR1 PRHDT, CDR2 FYEKMQ (reference sequence). The length of the CDR3 is 16 residues. With 4 bases clipped from V and 2 bases from J, the junction kept 7 bases outside the gene matches. This chain's CDR3 is CASSSLAGTITDTQYF. The CDR3 nucleotides read TGTGCCAGCAGCTCTCTAGCGGGGACCATCACAGATACGCAGTATTTT.

The chain is built from TRBV19 and TRBJ2-3; maybe TRBD2 (6 bases). This CDR3 is built from 16 residues. CDR1 and CDR2 (germline): LNHDA, SQIVND (reference sequence). With 6 bases removed from V and 5 bases from J, the gap between germline ends came to 21 bases. CDR3 sequence: CASSPRGQQGGDTQYF. CDR3 sequence (DNA): TGTGCCAGTAGCCCGCGAGGCCAGCAGGGAGGAGATACGCAGTATTTT.

The chain recombines TRBV19 with TRBJ2-5, with 9 nucleotides matching TRBD2. Per the germline V gene, CDR1 is LNHDA and CDR2 is SQIVND (reference sequence). V shed 5 bases and J 4 bases; nucleotides not matched to a gene: 11. This CDR3 has 16 amino acids. DNA of the CDR3: TGTGCCAGTAGTCTCCAACTAGCGGGCGCCTCAGAGACCCAGTACTTC. This codes for CASSLQLAGASETQYF. The variable domain in full, with the rest retrieved from reference TRBV19 and TRBJ2-5, is DGGITQSPKYLFRKEGQNVTLSCEQNLNHDAMYWYRQDPGQGLRLIYYSQIVNDFQKGDIAEGYSVSREKKESFPLTVTSAQKNPTAFYLCASSLQLAGASETQYFGPGTRLLVL.

The V gene is TRBV11-2, the J gene TRBJ2-3; the match to TRBD1 covers 7 bases. This CDR3 spans 15 amino acids. V lost 5 bases to trimming and J lost 2 bases; unmatched junction nucleotides: 7. The germline CDR1 and CDR2 sequences are SGHAT and FQNNGV. For the CDR3, the DNA is TGTGCCAGCAGCATACAGGGGCATTACACAGATACGCAGTATTTT. Translation: CASSIQGHYTDTQYF. Full variable domain (rest looked up from reference TRBV11-2 and TRBJ2-3): EAGVAQSPRYKIIEKRQSVAFWCNPISGHATLYWYQQILGQGPKLLIQFQNNGVVDDSQLPKDRFSAERLKGVDSTLKIQPAKLEDSAVYLCASSIQGHYTDTQYFGPGTRLTVL.

This clonotype was observed a few times. The V call is TRBV6-1, the J call TRBJ1-4; 8 bases map to TRBD1. J gave up 2 bases and V 4 bases, and 9 bases lay outside the gene matches. The CDR3 length is 17 residues. The germline CDR1 and CDR2 sequences are MNHNS and SASEGT. The CDR3 DNA follows: TGTGCCAGCAGTGGTTACTCAGGGGGCTCCACTAATGAAAAACTGTTTTTT. Translated, it gives CASSGYSGGSTNEKLFF.

This clonotype was found a few times. V usage is TRBV29-1 and J usage is TRBJ2-1; no clear D gene. The CDR3 has 13 residues. V was pared by 4 bases and J by 0 bases, with 7 bases between. Germline V gives CDR1 SQVTM, CDR2 ANQGSEA. CDR3 sequence: CSVASSSYNEQFF. The CDR3, as DNA: TGCAGCGTTGCATCTAGCTCCTACAATGAGCAGTTCTTC.

This clonotype has at least ten counts. Mismatch with germline at one junction end may stem from a read error. The gene calls are TRBV11-3 and TRBJ1-6; tentatively, D is TRBD1 (6 bases). The CDR3 consists of 14 residues. Germline CDR1 SGHNT, CDR2 YENEEA. CDR3 sequence: CASSLGQTNSPLHF. CDR3 in DNA: TGTGCCAGCAGTTTAGGACAGACCAATTCACCCCTCCACTTT.

The V call is TRBV12-3 or TRBV12-4, the J call TRBJ1-5, with D perhaps matching TRBD1 (5 bases). This CDR3 is 14 amino acids long. The V end was cut by 2 bases, the J end by 6 bases, with 11 bases between. The CDR3, as DNA: TGTGCCAGCAGTTTATTGGGGCAAATTCAGCCCCAGCATTTT. Its translation is CASSLLGQIQPQHF.

This clonotype was found many times. The chain couples TRBV5-1 to TRBJ2-7, with TRBD2 as a possible D gene (5 bases). V was cut by 2 bases and J by 2 bases, with 11 bases left in between. Germline-derived CDR1 and CDR2 are SGHRS and YFSETQ. The CDR3 has 14 residues. Here the CDR3 reads CASSFRGKTYEQYF. In DNA, the CDR3 is TGCGCCAGCAGCTTCCGGGGAAAAACCTACGAGCAGTACTTC.

The chain uses TRBV12-3 or TRBV12-4 and TRBJ1-5; possible D gene TRBD1, 5 bases. There are 16 residues in the CDR3. V dropped 3 bases and J dropped 0 bases, with 12 bases sitting between them. DNA of the CDR3: TGTGCCAGCAGTTTGGGACCTCCTGATAGCAATCAGCCCCAGCATTTT. This encodes CASSLGPPDSNQPQHF.